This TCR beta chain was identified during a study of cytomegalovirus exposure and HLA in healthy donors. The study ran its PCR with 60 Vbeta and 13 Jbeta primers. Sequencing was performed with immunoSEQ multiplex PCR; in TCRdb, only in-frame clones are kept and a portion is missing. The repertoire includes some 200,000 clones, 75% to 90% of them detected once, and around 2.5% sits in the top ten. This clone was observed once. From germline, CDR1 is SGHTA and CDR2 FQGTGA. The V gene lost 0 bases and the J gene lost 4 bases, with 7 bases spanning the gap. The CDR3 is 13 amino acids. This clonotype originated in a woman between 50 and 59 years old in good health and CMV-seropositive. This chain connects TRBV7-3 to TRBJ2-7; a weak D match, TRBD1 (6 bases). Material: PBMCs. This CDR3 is CASSLTQGYEQYF. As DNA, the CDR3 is TGTGCCAGCAGCTTAACACAGGGTTACGAGCAGTACTTC. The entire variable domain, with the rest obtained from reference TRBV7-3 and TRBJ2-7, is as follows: GAGVSQTPSNKVTEKGKYVELRCDPISGHTALYWYRQSLGQGPEFLIYFQGTGAADDSGLPNDRFFAVRPEGSVSTLKIQRTERGDSAVYLCASSLTQGYEQYFGPGTRLTVT.